Listed below are T cell receptor beta chains from one sample, sequenced in a study of T-cell reconstitution after alpha-beta-depleted transplantation in children. TCRdb called the PCR reads again in MiXCR, with one record for every CDR3 protein. The data show approximately 270,000 distinct CDR3 sequences, around 9.6% seen once. The source material was PBMCs from the stem cell graft donor, sampled from the stem cell graft. These receptors were collected from a human donor who donated a stem cell graft to a child with SCID. Both conserved end residues are part of each CDR3. D genes are given only for firm matches. Part of the rows lack a size; the others show once, few, many or a class for expanded clones.

V gene	D gene	J gene	clone size	CDR3 DNA	CDR3 protein
TRBV29-1	NA	TRBJ1-2	few	TGCAGCGTTGATATTATGGATTACTATGGCTACACCTTC	CSVDIMDYYGYTF
TRBV12-3/TRBV12-4	NA	TRBJ2-5	NA	TGTGCCAGCAGACCTCCGGCGGAAGAGACCCAGTACTTC	CASRPPAEETQYF
TRBV12-3/TRBV12-4	NA	TRBJ1-4	NA	TGTGCCAGCACTTGGGACCGACCTAATGAAAAACTGTTTTTT	CASTWDRPNEKLFF
TRBV12-3/TRBV12-4	NA	TRBJ1-5	few	TGTGCCAGCAGCCCCCGGGACACCAATCAGCCCCAGCATTTT	CASSPRDTNQPQHF
TRBV3-1	NA	TRBJ2-3	many	TGTGCCAGCAGCGAACAACGGGGGGCGTACACAGATACGCAGTATTTT	CASSEQRGAYTDTQYF
TRBV4-2	NA	TRBJ1-1	NA	TGTGCCAGCAGCCAGAGGGATACTGAAGCTTTCTTT	CASSQRDTEAFF
TRBV27	TRBD1	TRBJ2-7	few	TGTGCCAGCAAAATAGGACAGGCCGACTCCTACGAGCAGTACTTC	CASKIGQADSYEQYF
TRBV7-9	TRBD2	TRBJ2-7	many	TGTGCCAGCAGCTTTAGCCTAGCGGGGAACTACGAGCAGTACTTC	CASSFSLAGNYEQYF
TRBV21-1	NA	TRBJ2-5	NA	TGTGCCAGCAGCAAAAGGTGGCTAGCGGGGGGCCCCGAAAGTAAAGAGACCCAGTACTTC	CASSKRWLAGGPESKETQYF
TRBV29-1	NA	TRBJ2-7	few	TGCAGCGTTGAAAGGGCCGGTGGGGCCGAGGAGCAGTACTTC	CSVERAGGAEEQYF
TRBV29-1	NA	TRBJ1-2	many	TGCAGCGTTGAGGGGTATGGCTACACCTTC	CSVEGYGYTF
TRBV20-1	NA	TRBJ1-3	NA	TGCAGTCGTGGGACTGGAAACACCATATATTTT	CSRGTGNTIYF
TRBV5-1	NA	TRBJ1-2	medium-sized	TGCGCCAGCAGCTCAAGCGACAGCGAAGGGTACGACTATGGCTACACCTTC	CASSSSDSEGYDYGYTF
TRBV3-1	NA	TRBJ1-1	NA	TGTGCCAGCAGCCAAAATACAGGGTCGGGCACTGAAGCTTTCTTT	CASSQNTGSGTEAFF
TRBV20-1	TRBD1	TRBJ2-3	NA	TGCAGTGCTGGGAAGTACAGGGGTATAACAGATACGCAGTATTTT	CSAGKYRGITDTQYF
TRBV3-1	NA	TRBJ2-5	NA	TGTGCCAGCAGCCAAGGGACATACCAAGAGACCCAGTACTTC	CASSQGTYQETQYF
TRBV12-3/TRBV12-4	NA	TRBJ1-5	many	TGTGCCAGCAGTTTATATGGCAATCAGCCCCAGCATTTT	CASSLYGNQPQHF
TRBV7-3	TRBD1	TRBJ1-2	many	TGTGCCAGCAGCTTAAGCCCAGGGGGCTATGGCTACACCTTC	CASSLSPGGYGYTF
TRBV19	NA	TRBJ2-5	NA	TGTGCCAGTAGTATTGCCAGGGCGGAGACCCAGTACTTC	CASSIARAETQYF
TRBV7-2	TRBD2	TRBJ2-1	few	TGTGCCAGCAGCCTAATAGCGGGGGGCACCTACAATGAGCAGTTCTTC	CASSLIAGGTYNEQFF
TRBV27	NA	TRBJ1-4	NA	TGTGCCAGCAAGTCCTTCAGAGACTCAAATGAAAAACTGTTTTTT	CASKSFRDSNEKLFF
TRBV20-1	NA	TRBJ2-1	NA	TGCAGTGCTAGAGGGGACAATGAGCAGTTCTTC	CSARGDNEQFF
TRBV25-1	TRBD1	TRBJ1-4	many	TGTGCCAGCAGTGATGACAGGGGGCTTGGTGAAAAACTGTTTTTT	CASSDDRGLGEKLFF
TRBV6-1	NA	TRBJ2-1	NA	TGTGCCAGCACTGATCAGGGGTTTAGTGAGCAGTTCTTC	CASTDQGFSEQFF
TRBV10-1	NA	TRBJ2-1	NA	TGCGCCAGCAGTGAGTCGTCGGCCAATGAGCAGTTCTTC	CASSESSANEQFF
TRBV7-8	NA	TRBJ2-3	few	TGTGCCAGCAGTTGGGGAACAGTTAGCACAGATACGCAGTATTTT	CASSWGTVSTDTQYF
TRBV5-1	TRBD1	TRBJ2-7	few	TGCGCCAGCAGCCTGGGACAGGACTCCTACGAGCAGTACTTC	CASSLGQDSYEQYF
TRBV10-2	TRBD1	TRBJ1-1	NA	TGCGCCAGCAGTGAGACAGGGGGCAATGTCACTGAAGCTTTCTTT	CASSETGGNVTEAFF
TRBV12-3/TRBV12-4	NA	TRBJ1-4	many	TGTGCCAGCAGCCCCCTTTCGAGGAATGAAAAACTGTTTTTT	CASSPLSRNEKLFF
TRBV19	NA	TRBJ2-7	NA	TGTGCCAGTAGTATAGATCTGGGGACGCAGAACGAGCAGTACTTC	CASSIDLGTQNEQYF
TRBV6-5	NA	TRBJ1-1	NA	TGTGCCAGCAGTTACTCGGTAGGGGTGAACACTGAAGCTTTCTTT	CASSYSVGVNTEAFF
TRBV7-2	NA	TRBJ1-1	few	TGTGCCAGCCGGAGGTTGAGGATGAACACTGAAGCTTTCTTT	CASRRLRMNTEAFF
TRBV3-1	NA	TRBJ1-2	many	TGTGCCAGCAGCCAGGAGGGTTCTTATGGCTACACCTTC	CASSQEGSYGYTF
TRBV12-3/TRBV12-4	TRBD1	TRBJ1-1	few	TGTGCCAGCAGCTTGACAGGGGCCAAGTTTGAAGCTTTCTTT	CASSLTGAKFEAFF
TRBV20-1	TRBD1	TRBJ2-7	many	TGCAGTGCTACCGGACAGGGGCTTGGCGAGCAGTACTTC	CSATGQGLGEQYF
TRBV12-3/TRBV12-4	TRBD1	TRBJ1-2	NA	TGTGCCAGCAGTTTAGGGGACAGCGGCTACACCTTC	CASSLGDSGYTF
TRBV20-1	TRBD1	TRBJ2-7	few	TGCAGTGCTAGAGACGACAGGGGGAGACCCTACGAGCAGTACTTC	CSARDDRGRPYEQYF
TRBV5-1	TRBD2	TRBJ2-1	many	TGCGCCAGCAGTTTAGCGGGGGGGGCTATTGGTGAGCAGTTCTTC	CASSLAGGAIGEQFF
TRBV2	TRBD1	TRBJ1-3	many	TGTGCCAGCAGCTTCGGACAGGGTGGAAACACCATATATTTT	CASSFGQGGNTIYF